Following are 5 T cell receptor beta chains from one sample sequenced in a study of blood T cell repertoires in COVID-19. This table comes from immunoSEQ multiplex PCR, and its TCRdb copy is limited to in-frame clones, with some not included. The table has 200,000 to 300,000 clones, approximately 80% seen once; the top ten hold about 9.1%. The sequenced sample was peripheral blood. All receptors derive from a human donor in a cohort sampled during active COVID-19.

The V gene is TRBV21-1, the J gene TRBJ2-2; TRBD2, the D gene given by the table, was not confirmed from the DNA. TRBV21-1 is a listed pseudogene. The CDR3 has 20 residues. CDR3 protein: CASSGLFLAGGPSTAGELFF. CDR3 nucleotides: TGTGCCAGCAGCGGACTCTTTCTAGCGGGAGGGCCTTCTACTGCCGGGGAGCTGTTTTTT.

The V gene is TRBV6-2 or TRBV6-3, the J gene TRBJ2-4; D is possibly TRBD1 (5 bases). This CDR3 comprises 15 residues. The V gene's germline CDR1 is MNHEY and CDR2 SVGEGT. V gave up 3 bases and J gave up 1 base, with 10 bases separating them. The CDR3: CASSYPGLAKNIQYF. CDR3 coding DNA: TGTGCCAGCAGTTATCCAGGGCTGGCCAAAAACATTCAGTACTTC.

The chain uses TRBV19 and TRBJ2-3, with D unresolved. Per germline, CDR1 LNHDA and CDR2 SQIVND (reference sequence). The germline V and J ends were trimmed by 5 bases and 5 bases, with 11 bases remaining between them. This CDR3 region has 13 residues. The CDR3 DNA sequence: TGTGCCAGTAGTTCGGAGAGAATAGATACGCAGTATTTT. Translation gives CASSSERIDTQYF.

The genes are TRBV7-9 and TRBJ1-2; tentative D call: TRBD1 (5 bases). Deletions cut 5 bases from V and 7 bases from J, with 11 bases between. This CDR3 has 12 residues. The germline V gene has CDR1 SEHNR and CDR2 FQNEAQ (reference sequence). The chain's CDR3 is CASSPQGFGYTF. The CDR3 nucleotides are TGTGCCAGCAGCCCCCAGGGTTTTGGCTACACCTTC.

On this clone itself: One base away lies a much larger clone, so this may be a sequencing read error. CDR3: CASSFTANTEAFF. DNA of the CDR3: TGTGCCAGCAGTTTCACAGCGAACACTGAAGCTTTCTTT. The rearrangement uses TRBV12-3 or TRBV12-4 and TRBJ1-1; the D is unclear. The CDR3 contains 13 residues. V was cut by 3 bases and J by 1 base, with 6 bases left in between.